A selection of T cell receptor beta chains follows, all from one sample in a study of sequential checkpoint blockade in melanoma. The repertoire was sequenced with immunoSEQ multiplex PCR; TCRdb's copy has only in-frame clones and lacks some. Altogether about 12,000 clones are present, approximately 79% being singletons, with the ten largest covering 50% to 60%. This sample comprised CD8+ T cells sorted from blood (inferred from file names), obtained from a patient given nivolumab and ipilimumab in sequence. The source of these receptors is a human donor with melanoma. The CDR3 runs from the conserved cysteine through the conserved F or W. Fields, in order: D gene, V gene, clone size, J gene, CDR3 DNA, CDR3 protein. A D gene is named only where the DNA matches it firmly. Rows may omit the clone size; those that give it use once, few, many or a size class.

>-|TRBV9|few|TRBJ2-1
TGTGCCAGCAGCTCCGAAGGGGGGGGGTACAATGAGCAGTTCTTC
CASSSEGGGYNEQFF
>-|TRBV4-1|-|TRBJ2-1
TGCGCCAGCAGCCTAGGAGTAGCGGCCCTAGGAAATGAGCAGTTCTTC
CASSLGVAALGNEQFF
>-|TRBV19|-|TRBJ1-2
TGTGCCAGTACTCCATTTTCGGGGACAAACTATGGCTACACCTTC
CASTPFSGTNYGYTF
>TRBD2|TRBV9|-|TRBJ2-1
TGTGCCAGCAGCGGCTTAACGGGACTAGGTTCAGTCGATGAGCAGTTCTTC
CASSGLTGLGSVDEQFF
>TRBD2|TRBV7-2|-|TRBJ2-7
TGTGCCAGCAGCGCCTCGGGGGGCTCCTACGAGCAGTACTTC
CASSASGGSYEQYF
>TRBD2|TRBV2|once|TRBJ2-7
TGTGCCAGCAGTGACGGGACTAGCAATTACGAGCAGTACTTC
CASSDGTSNYEQYF
>TRBD2|TRBV27|few|TRBJ2-7
TGTGCCAGCAGTTTTTCTAGCGGCCACTTCTACGAGCAGTACTTC
CASSFSSGHFYEQYF
>-|TRBV15|-|TRBJ1-6
TGTGCCACCAGCAGAGGTTTATCCTATAATTCACCCCTCCACTTT
CATSRGLSYNSPLHF
>-|TRBV29-1|-|TRBJ2-2
TGCAGCGCCGAGAGTAGGGGCACCGGGGAGCTGTTTTTT
CSAESRGTGELFF
>TRBD1|TRBV4-2|few|TRBJ2-7
TGTGCCAGCAGCCCGACAGGGGGACACGAGCAGTACTTC
CASSPTGGHEQYF
>-|TRBV5-1|-|TRBJ1-1
TGCGCCAGCAGCTTGCCCGGGAACACTGAAGCTTTCTTT
CASSLPGNTEAFF
>TRBD1|TRBV7-7|-|TRBJ2-7
TGTGCCAGCAGCTTAGGGGTGGTCGGGACAGCGAACGAGCAGTACTTC
CASSLGVVGTANEQYF
>TRBD1|TRBV11-2|-|TRBJ1-2
TGTGCCAGCAGCTTAGCCCCCGGACAGGGGAGCTATGGCTACACCTTC
CASSLAPGQGSYGYTF
>-|TRBV6-9|few|TRBJ2-5
TGTGCCAGCAGTTATCGCGACTGGAACCAAGAGACCCAGTACTTC
CASSYRDWNQETQYF
>-|TRBV19|-|TRBJ2-7
TGTGCCAGTAGTCAGGGTTACTACGAGCAGTACTTC
CASSQGYYEQYF
>TRBD1|TRBV6-5|-|TRBJ1-4
TGTGCCAGCAGGGGACAGCGGCGGGCTAATGAAAAACTGTTTTTT
CASRGQRRANEKLFF
>-|TRBV20-1|-|TRBJ1-1
TGCAGTGATCGGACAAATACTGAAGCTTTCTTT
CSDRTNTEAFF
>TRBD1|TRBV2|-|TRBJ1-5
TGTGCCAGCAGTGAACGGGGGACAGTCAATCAGCCCCAGCATTTT
CASSERGTVNQPQHF
>-|TRBV5-8|-|TRBJ1-5
TGTGCCAGCAGTATACTGAGGAATAGCAATCAGCCCCAGCATTTT
CASSILRNSNQPQHF
>-|TRBV9|-|TRBJ2-5
TGTGCCAGCAGCGCGGGGAAGTACCAAGAGACCCAGTACTTC
CASSAGKYQETQYF
>TRBD1|TRBV9|-|TRBJ2-7
TGTGCCAGCAGCCCTCGGACAGGATATACCTACGAGCAGTACTTC
CASSPRTGYTYEQYF
>-|TRBV2|few|TRBJ1-5
TGTGCCAGCAGTCCACAGGGTTTGAATCAGCCCCAGCATTTT
CASSPQGLNQPQHF
>-|TRBV30|-|TRBJ2-5
TGTGCCTGGAGTGTACTGCGGGCGGAGACCCAGTACTTC
CAWSVLRAETQYF
>TRBD1|TRBV27|once|TRBJ1-5
TGTGCCAGCAGGGGTACAGGGGGGAGCAATCAGCCCCAGCATTTT
CASRGTGGSNQPQHF
>TRBD1|TRBV11-3|-|TRBJ2-1
TGTGCCAGCAGCCTTACCTTGACAGGGTTCAATGAGCAGTTCTTC
CASSLTLTGFNEQFF
>-|TRBV13|once|TRBJ2-7
TGTGCCAGCAGCGTTCAGGCCTCCTATGAGCAGTACTTC
CASSVQASYEQYF
>TRBD1|TRBV5-4|-|TRBJ1-1
TGTGCCAGCAGCTTGGGGGGGACAGTTAACACTGAAGCTTTCTTT
CASSLGGTVNTEAFF
>TRBD2|TRBV4-1|-|TRBJ2-7
TGCGCCAGCAGCCAAGGGGGACTAGCGGGGAACGAGCAGTACTTC
CASSQGGLAGNEQYF
>-|TRBV4-3|few|TRBJ2-7
TGCGCCAGCAGCCAAAATGCAGGGGGGTCCTACGAGCAGTACTTC
CASSQNAGGSYEQYF
>TRBD1|TRBV27|large|TRBJ1-2
TGTGCCAGCAGTTCGGACAGGAGGGGACCCTCGAACTATGGCTACACCTTC
CASSSDRRGPSNYGYTF
>-|TRBV4-1|-|TRBJ1-6
TGCGCCAGCAGCCAAGATTCCTGGACAGCTTATAATTCACCCCTCCACTTT
CASSQDSWTAYNSPLHF
>TRBD2|TRBV10-3|-|TRBJ2-1
TGTGCCATCAGTGAGTGGCGGGGGACCTACAATGAGCAGTTCTTC
CAISEWRGTYNEQFF
>-|TRBV7-9|-|TRBJ1-3
TGTGCCAGCAGCAGGACAACCTCTGGAAACACCATATATTTT
CASSRTTSGNTIYF
>-|TRBV2|once|TRBJ1-4
TGTGCCAGCAGCGACAGGCGTAATGAAAAACTGTTTTTT
CASSDRRNEKLFF
>-|TRBV27|-|TRBJ2-7
TGTGCCAGCAGTCCGCGGGGTCCTCTTGAGGGGCATACCTACGAGCAGTACTTC
CASSPRGPLEGHTYEQYF
>-|TRBV9|-|TRBJ2-7
TGTGCCAGCAGCGTAGACGGAGGGTACGAGCAGTACTTC
CASSVDGGYEQYF
>-|TRBV27|-|TRBJ2-1
TGTGCCAGCAGTCCGGGGTACAATGAGCAGTTCTTC
CASSPGYNEQFF
>TRBD2|TRBV19|few|TRBJ2-1
TGTGCCAGTAGTAGAGCGGGAGCCTACAATGAGCAGTTCTTC
CASSRAGAYNEQFF
>-|TRBV5-1|-|TRBJ1-2
TGCGCCAGCAGCCTGGACCAGTTTGGCTACACCTTC
CASSLDQFGYTF
>TRBD2|TRBV27|-|TRBJ2-7
TGTGCCAGCAGCGCCGTTGCGGGAGTCTACGAGCAGTACTTC
CASSAVAGVYEQYF
>-|TRBV6-1|-|TRBJ2-1
TGTGCCAGCAGTGGTACAGGGATTGGGCACAATGAGCAGTTCTTC
CASSGTGIGHNEQFF
>-|TRBV4-1|-|TRBJ2-1
TGCGCCAGCAGCCAAGTTGGGGGGGCAGCCTCCTACAATGAGCAGTTCTTC
CASSQVGGAASYNEQFF
>TRBD2|TRBV19|-|TRBJ2-1
TGTGCCACTTCCCCTCCGGCTAGCGGATCCTACAATGAGCAGTTCTTC
CATSPPASGSYNEQFF
>-|TRBV6-1|-|TRBJ1-5
TGTGCCAGCAGTGTTAGTTGGGTGGCGGGCAATCAGCCCCAGCATTTT
CASSVSWVAGNQPQHF
>-|TRBV2|-|TRBJ2-5
TGTGCCAGCAAGTTGGTAGCTTGGGAGACCCAGTACTTC
CASKLVAWETQYF
>-|TRBV27|few|TRBJ2-7
TGTGCCAGCAGTTTCTCCGGACAGAACGAGCAGTACTTC
CASSFSGQNEQYF
>-|TRBV15|-|TRBJ2-2
TGTGCCACCAGCTTACCAGGGGCCCTCAACACCGGGGAGCTGTTTTTT
CATSLPGALNTGELFF
>-|TRBV4-1|-|TRBJ1-5
TGCGCCAGCAGCCAAGCCGGGACAACTAGCAATCAGCCCCAGCATTTT
CASSQAGTTSNQPQHF
>TRBD1|TRBV13|-|TRBJ1-1
TGTGCCAGCAGCTTCACAGGGGAATCGAACACTGAAGCTTTCTTT
CASSFTGESNTEAFF
>-|TRBV4-3|-|TRBJ2-2
TGCGCCAGCAGCCAAGTACTTGGCACCGGGGAGCTGTTTTTT
CASSQVLGTGELFF
>-|TRBV7-2|-|TRBJ2-7
TGTGCCAGCAACCAAATCTCGGGACTCTCCTACGAGCAGTACTTC
CASNQISGLSYEQYF
>-|TRBV7-2|few|TRBJ2-5
TGTGCCAGCAGCTCGGGCTCAAGAGGGGAGACCCAGTACTTC
CASSSGSRGETQYF
>-|TRBV9|-|TRBJ2-1
TGTGCCAGCAGCGGGACAGACCTCAATGAGCAGTTCTTC
CASSGTDLNEQFF
>-|TRBV29-1|-|TRBJ2-2
TGCAGCGTTGGGAGTCAGGGGAAGGCCACCGGGGAGCTGTTTTTT
CSVGSQGKATGELFF
>TRBD2|TRBV7-8|few|TRBJ2-3
TGTGCCAGCAGCCCCCCCCGGGGACTAGGTACAGATACGCAGTATTTT
CASSPPRGLGTDTQYF
>TRBD2|TRBV5-4|once|TRBJ2-7
TGTGCCAGCAGCTTGACAGGGACTAGCACCCACGAGCAGTACTTC
CASSLTGTSTHEQYF
>-|TRBV29-1|-|TRBJ2-7
TGCAGCGTTGAAGATCAGGCAGGCGCCTACGAGCAGTACTTC
CSVEDQAGAYEQYF